The T cell receptor (beta chain) described here comes from a study of vaccination and CD4 T cells after COVID-19. Study-level information: The study collected post-vaccine samples a median 72 days after dose two, with a range of 14 to 241. The study's findings and limits: Rising from around 20 to 38, the median of SARS-CoV-2-reactive clonotypes did not change significantly.

Treatment of the sample: approximately nine-day PBMC culture with coronavirus spike peptide pools or control peptides (ViraFEST assay). ViraFEST used peptide pools to expand antigen-specific T cells before TCR sequencing. The CDR3 extends over 15 amino acids. V lost 2 bases, J lost 3 bases, and 5 bases stayed unmatched. The V gene's germline CDR1 is SGHDN and CDR2 FVKESK. Scientists ran DNA taken from cultured CD4+ T cells through the Oncomine TCR Beta short-read assay for sequencing. From the PCR reads, TCRdb called clonotypes with MiXCR, one entry per CDR3 protein. This table has about 14,000 distinct CDR3 sequences, roughly 55% appearing once. Comments on this clonotype: The antigen is not known.

Sequenced input: CD4+ T cells from blood, cultured in vitro. The rearrangement uses TRBV14 and TRBJ2-3; 7 bases match TRBD2. The TCR originated in a human donor who had recovered from COVID-19. CDR3 sequence: CASSQQAGRTDTQYF. DNA for the CDR3: TGTGCCAGCAGCCAACAAGCGGGACGGACAGATACGCAGTATTTT.